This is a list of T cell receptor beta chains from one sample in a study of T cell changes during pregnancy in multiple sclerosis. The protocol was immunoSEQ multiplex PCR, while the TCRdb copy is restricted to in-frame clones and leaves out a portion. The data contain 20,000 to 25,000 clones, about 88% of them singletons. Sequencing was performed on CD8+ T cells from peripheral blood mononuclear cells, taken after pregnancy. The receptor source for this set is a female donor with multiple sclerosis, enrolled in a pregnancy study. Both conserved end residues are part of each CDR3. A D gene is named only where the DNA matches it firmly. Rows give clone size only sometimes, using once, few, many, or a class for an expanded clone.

CDR3 protein: CASRPGHTYEQYF
CDR3 DNA: TGTGCCAGCAGACCGGGACACACCTACGAGCAGTACTTC
clone size: NA
J gene: TRBJ2-7
D gene: NA
V gene: TRBV6-1

CDR3 protein: CASRKTVNYGYTF
CDR3 DNA: TGTGCCAGCAGAAAGACAGTTAACTATGGCTACACCTTC
clone size: NA
J gene: TRBJ1-2
D gene: NA
V gene: TRBV28

CDR3 protein: CASSQDLSGTRLHNEQFF
CDR3 DNA: TGCGCCAGCAGCCAAGACCTTTCCGGGACTAGATTGCACAATGAGCAGTTCTTC
clone size: NA
J gene: TRBJ2-1
D gene: TRBD2
V gene: TRBV4-3

CDR3 protein: CASSSPDRGQETQYF
CDR3 DNA: TGCGCCAGCAGCTCCCCCGACAGGGGACAAGAGACCCAGTACTTC
clone size: NA
J gene: TRBJ2-5
D gene: TRBD1
V gene: TRBV5-1

CDR3 protein: CASSQRQISSTDTQYF
CDR3 DNA: TGCGCCAGCAGCCAACGACAGATCTCCAGCACAGATACGCAGTATTTT
clone size: NA
J gene: TRBJ2-3
D gene: NA
V gene: TRBV4-1

CDR3 protein: CASRLTSGTDTQYF
CDR3 DNA: TGTGCCAGCAGATTGACTAGCGGAACAGATACGCAGTATTTT
clone size: NA
J gene: TRBJ2-3
D gene: TRBD2
V gene: TRBV6-6

CDR3 protein: CASSLSGTGDRNEQYF
CDR3 DNA: TGTGCCAGCAGCTTATCAGGGACAGGGGATCGGAACGAGCAGTACTTC
clone size: once
J gene: TRBJ2-7
D gene: TRBD1
V gene: TRBV7-7

CDR3 protein: CASSEILAGAYNEQFF
CDR3 DNA: TGTGCCAGCAGTGAAATTTTAGCGGGGGCCTACAATGAGCAGTTCTTC
clone size: NA
J gene: TRBJ2-1
D gene: TRBD2
V gene: TRBV6-1

CDR3 protein: CASRQGHNEQFF
CDR3 DNA: TGTGCCAGCAGACAGGGGCACAATGAGCAGTTCTTC
clone size: NA
J gene: TRBJ2-1
D gene: TRBD1
V gene: TRBV6-5

CDR3 protein: CASSDSNGISAGYTF
CDR3 DNA: TGTGCCAGCAGTGACTCGAACGGGATCAGTGCTGGCTACACCTTC
clone size: NA
J gene: TRBJ1-2
D gene: NA
V gene: TRBV6-4

CDR3 protein: CASNLGRDSRRGQYF
CDR3 DNA: TGTGCCAGCAACTTGGGACGGGACTCCCGGCGGGGGCAGTATTTT
clone size: NA
J gene: TRBJ2-3
D gene: NA
V gene: TRBV5-6

CDR3 protein: CASSLGLAGIYNEQFF
CDR3 DNA: TGCGCCAGCAGCTTGGGTCTAGCGGGAATCTACAATGAGCAGTTCTTC
clone size: NA
J gene: TRBJ2-1
D gene: TRBD2
V gene: TRBV5-1

CDR3 protein: CASSQDIGGDFSEAFF
CDR3 DNA: TGTGCCAGCAGCCAAGATATTGGGGGGGATTTCTCTGAAGCTTTCTTT
clone size: NA
J gene: TRBJ1-1
D gene: NA
V gene: TRBV14

CDR3 protein: CASRKPSGIPGELFF
CDR3 DNA: TGTGCCAGCAGGAAACCTAGCGGGATCCCCGGGGAGCTGTTTTTT
clone size: NA
J gene: TRBJ2-2
D gene: TRBD2
V gene: TRBV28

CDR3 protein: CASSLQDGGELFF
CDR3 DNA: TGTGCCAGCAGCCTACAGGATGGCGGGGAGCTGTTTTTT
clone size: NA
J gene: TRBJ2-2
D gene: NA
V gene: TRBV9

CDR3 protein: CASSSAHKRESTDTQYF
CDR3 DNA: TGTGCCAGCAGCTCGGCACACAAGCGGGAGAGCACAGATACGCAGTATTTT
clone size: NA
J gene: TRBJ2-3
D gene: TRBD2
V gene: TRBV9

CDR3 protein: CASSKVERSEAFF
CDR3 DNA: TGTGCCAGCAGCAAGGTGGAGAGGTCTGAAGCTTTCTTT
clone size: NA
J gene: TRBJ1-1
D gene: NA
V gene: TRBV5-6

CDR3 protein: CASSSRWRPFTGELFF
CDR3 DNA: TGTGCCAGCAGCTCCCGGTGGAGACCCTTTACCGGGGAGCTGTTTTTT
clone size: NA
J gene: TRBJ2-2
D gene: NA
V gene: TRBV5-5

CDR3 protein: CAISEMTSGRDEQYF
CDR3 DNA: TGTGCCATCAGTGAGATGACTAGCGGGAGGGACGAGCAGTACTTC
clone size: NA
J gene: TRBJ2-7
D gene: TRBD2
V gene: TRBV10-3

CDR3 protein: CASSEKGQGANTEAFF
CDR3 DNA: TGTGCCAGCAGTGAAAAGGGACAGGGGGCGAATACTGAAGCTTTCTTT
clone size: NA
J gene: TRBJ1-1
D gene: TRBD1
V gene: TRBV6-4

CDR3 protein: CASGQEGEPGSYEQYF
CDR3 DNA: TGTGCCAGCGGGCAAGAGGGGGAACCGGGGTCCTACGAGCAGTACTTC
clone size: NA
J gene: TRBJ2-7
D gene: NA
V gene: TRBV28

CDR3 protein: CASSFGRRGVKETQYF
CDR3 DNA: TGTGCCAGCAGCTTCGGGAGGAGGGGCGTCAAAGAGACCCAGTACTTC
clone size: NA
J gene: TRBJ2-5
D gene: TRBD2
V gene: TRBV5-6

CDR3 protein: CASRLQGEGTEAFF
CDR3 DNA: TGTGCCAGTAGATTACAGGGAGAAGGCACTGAAGCTTTCTTT
clone size: NA
J gene: TRBJ1-1
D gene: NA
V gene: TRBV19

CDR3 protein: CASSASVGGSNQPQHF
CDR3 DNA: TGTGCCAGCAGTGCTTCGGTGGGGGGAAGCAATCAGCCCCAGCATTTT
clone size: NA
J gene: TRBJ1-5
D gene: NA
V gene: TRBV2

CDR3 protein: CASSEADKTGDEQFF
CDR3 DNA: TGTGCCAGCAGTGAGGCGGATAAGACTGGCGATGAGCAGTTCTTC
clone size: NA
J gene: TRBJ2-1
D gene: NA
V gene: TRBV2

CDR3 protein: CASSPTGGNQPQHF
CDR3 DNA: TGTGCCAGCAGCCCAACAGGGGGCAATCAGCCCCAGCATTTT
clone size: NA
J gene: TRBJ1-5
D gene: TRBD1
V gene: TRBV27

CDR3 protein: CASSQATGSISEQYF
CDR3 DNA: TGCGCCAGCAGCCAAGCTACAGGATCGATCTCCGAGCAGTACTTC
clone size: NA
J gene: TRBJ2-7
D gene: NA
V gene: TRBV4-1

CDR3 protein: CASSLDRGSYNEQFF
CDR3 DNA: TGTGCCAGCAGCTTAGACCGGGGTTCCTACAATGAGCAGTTCTTC
clone size: NA
J gene: TRBJ2-1
D gene: NA
V gene: TRBV11-3

CDR3 protein: CASSYASGESYEQYF
CDR3 DNA: TGTGCCAGCAGTTACGCTTCAGGGGAATCCTACGAGCAGTACTTC
clone size: NA
J gene: TRBJ2-7
D gene: NA
V gene: TRBV6-5

CDR3 protein: CASSLAAEYSGNTIYF
CDR3 DNA: TGTGCCAGCAGCTTGGCCGCGGAGTACTCTGGAAACACCATATATTTT
clone size: NA
J gene: TRBJ1-3
D gene: NA
V gene: TRBV5-5

CDR3 protein: CASSLLGQGARGYTF
CDR3 DNA: TGTGCCAGCAGTTTATTAGGGCAGGGGGCGCGGGGCTACACCTTC
clone size: NA
J gene: TRBJ1-2
D gene: TRBD1
V gene: TRBV28

CDR3 protein: CASSHTGTIYEQYF
CDR3 DNA: TGTGCCAGCAGCCACACCGGGACTATCTACGAGCAGTACTTC
clone size: NA
J gene: TRBJ2-7
D gene: TRBD2
V gene: TRBV16

CDR3 protein: CASSPGHSYEQYF
CDR3 DNA: TGTGCCAGCAGTCCGGGACACTCCTACGAGCAGTACTTC
clone size: NA
J gene: TRBJ2-7
D gene: NA
V gene: TRBV5-4